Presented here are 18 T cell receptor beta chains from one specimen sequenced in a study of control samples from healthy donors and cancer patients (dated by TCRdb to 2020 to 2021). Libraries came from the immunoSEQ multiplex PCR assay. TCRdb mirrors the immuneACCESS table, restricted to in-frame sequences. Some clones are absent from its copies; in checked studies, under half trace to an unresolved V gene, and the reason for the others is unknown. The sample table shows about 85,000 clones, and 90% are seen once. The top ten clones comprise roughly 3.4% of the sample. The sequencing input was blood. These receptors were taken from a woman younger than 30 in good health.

The CDR3 sequence: CASSGSAGEETQYF. The CDR3 coding sequence is TGTGCCAGCTCCGGGTCGGCGGGGGAAGAGACCCAGTACTTC. This chain links TRBV18 with TRBJ2-5; 7 nucleotides agree with TRBD2. CDR1 and CDR2 (germline): KGHSH, LQKENI. The V and J ends lost 6 bases and 3 bases, in that order; junction bases with no gene match: 7. CDR3 length equals 14 residues.

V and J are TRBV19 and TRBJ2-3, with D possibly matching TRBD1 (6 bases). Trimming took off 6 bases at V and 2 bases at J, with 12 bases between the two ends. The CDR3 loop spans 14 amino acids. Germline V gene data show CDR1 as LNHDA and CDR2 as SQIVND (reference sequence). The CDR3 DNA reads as TGTGCCAGTAGCCCGGACAGACTCACAGATACGCAGTATTTT. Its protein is CASSPDRLTDTQYF. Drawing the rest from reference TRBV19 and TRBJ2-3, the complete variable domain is DGGITQSPKYLFRKEGQNVTLSCEQNLNHDAMYWYRQDPGQGLRLIYYSQIVNDFQKGDIAEGYSVSREKKESFPLTVTSAQKNPTAFYLCASSPDRLTDTQYFGPGTRLTVL.

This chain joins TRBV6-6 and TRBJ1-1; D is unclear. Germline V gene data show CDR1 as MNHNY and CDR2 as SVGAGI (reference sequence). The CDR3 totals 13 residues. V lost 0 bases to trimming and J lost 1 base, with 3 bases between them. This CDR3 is CASSYSKNTEAFF. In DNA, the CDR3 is TGTGCCAGCAGTTACTCAAAGAACACTGAAGCTTTCTTT.

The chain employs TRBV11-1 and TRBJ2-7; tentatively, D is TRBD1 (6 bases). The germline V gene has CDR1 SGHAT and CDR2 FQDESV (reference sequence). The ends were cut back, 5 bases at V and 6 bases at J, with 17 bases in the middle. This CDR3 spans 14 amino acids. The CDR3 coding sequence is TGTGCCAGCAGCCCAACGGGGAACAGGGTCGAGCAGTACTTC. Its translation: CASSPTGNRVEQYF.

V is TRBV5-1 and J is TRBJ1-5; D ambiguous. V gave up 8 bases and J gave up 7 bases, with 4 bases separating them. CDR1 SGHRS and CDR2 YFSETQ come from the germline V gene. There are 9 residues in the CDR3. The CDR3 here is CARTQPQHF. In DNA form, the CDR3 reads TGCGCCAGGACCCAGCCCCAGCATTTT.

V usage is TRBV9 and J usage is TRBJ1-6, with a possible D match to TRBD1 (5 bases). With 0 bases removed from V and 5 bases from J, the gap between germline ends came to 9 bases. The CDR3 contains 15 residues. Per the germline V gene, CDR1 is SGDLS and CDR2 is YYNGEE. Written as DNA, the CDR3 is TGTGCCAGCAGCGTAGGGGGCGAAGATAATTCACCCCTCCACTTT. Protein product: CASSVGGEDNSPLHF.

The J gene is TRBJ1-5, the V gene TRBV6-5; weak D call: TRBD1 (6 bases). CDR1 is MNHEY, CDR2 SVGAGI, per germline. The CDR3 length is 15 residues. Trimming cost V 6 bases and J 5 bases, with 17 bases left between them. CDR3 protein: CASSKGGTRDQPQHF. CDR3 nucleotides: TGTGCCAGCAGCAAAGGGGGGACCCGGGATCAGCCCCAGCATTTT.

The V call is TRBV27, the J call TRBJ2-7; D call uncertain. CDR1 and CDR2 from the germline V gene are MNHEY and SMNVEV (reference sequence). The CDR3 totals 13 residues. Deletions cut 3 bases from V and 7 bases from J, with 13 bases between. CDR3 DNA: TGTGCCAGCAGTTTTTCGGTGATGGGGGAGCAGTACTTC. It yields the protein CASSFSVMGEQYF.

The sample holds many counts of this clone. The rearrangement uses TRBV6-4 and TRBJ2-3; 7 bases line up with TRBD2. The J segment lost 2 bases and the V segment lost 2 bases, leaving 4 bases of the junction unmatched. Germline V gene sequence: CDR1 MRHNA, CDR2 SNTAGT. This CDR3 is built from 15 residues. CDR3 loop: CASSDGGTNTDTQYF. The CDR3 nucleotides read TGTGCCAGCAGTGACGGGGGGACTAACACAGATACGCAGTATTTT.

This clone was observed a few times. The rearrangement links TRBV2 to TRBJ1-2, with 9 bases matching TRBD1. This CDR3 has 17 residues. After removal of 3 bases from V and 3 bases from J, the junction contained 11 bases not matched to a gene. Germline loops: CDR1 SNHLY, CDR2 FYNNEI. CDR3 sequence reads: CASSDGQGMGTHYGYTF. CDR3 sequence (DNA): TGTGCCAGCAGTGATGGACAGGGGATGGGGACTCACTATGGCTACACCTTC.

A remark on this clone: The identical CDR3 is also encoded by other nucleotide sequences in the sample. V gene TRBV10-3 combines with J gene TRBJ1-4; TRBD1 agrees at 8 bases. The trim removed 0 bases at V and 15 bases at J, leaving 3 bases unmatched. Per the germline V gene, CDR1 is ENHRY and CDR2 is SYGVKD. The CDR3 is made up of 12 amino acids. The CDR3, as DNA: TGTGCCATCAGTGAGTCGGACAGGGACTTGTTTTTT. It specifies CAISESDRDLFF.

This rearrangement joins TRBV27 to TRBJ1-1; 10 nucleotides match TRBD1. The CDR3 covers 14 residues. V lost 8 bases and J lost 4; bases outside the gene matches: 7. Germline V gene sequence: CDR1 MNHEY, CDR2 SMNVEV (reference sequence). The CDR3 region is CASCPGTGATEAFF. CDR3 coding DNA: TGTGCCAGCTGTCCCGGGACAGGGGCCACTGAAGCTTTCTTT.

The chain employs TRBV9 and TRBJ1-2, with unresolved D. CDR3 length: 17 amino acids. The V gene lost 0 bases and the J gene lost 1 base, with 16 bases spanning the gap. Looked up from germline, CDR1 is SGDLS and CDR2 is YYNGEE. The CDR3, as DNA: TGTGCCAGCAGCGTAGCTCGAAACTTACATTTTAACTATGGCTACACCTTC. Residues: CASSVARNLHFNYGYTF.

The CDR3 region is CASSGRWNTEAFF. CDR3 bases: TGTGCCAGCAGTGGACGATGGAACACTGAAGCTTTCTTT. The V call is TRBV2, the J call TRBJ1-1; D unclear. V lost 4 bases and J lost 1, with 7 bases in between. The germline gives CDR1 SNHLY, CDR2 FYNNEI. The CDR3 has 13 amino acids.

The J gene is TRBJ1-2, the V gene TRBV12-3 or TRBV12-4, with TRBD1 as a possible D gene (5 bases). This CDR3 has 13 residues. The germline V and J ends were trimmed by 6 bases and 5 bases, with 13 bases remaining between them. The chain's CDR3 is CASSAGRDYGYTF. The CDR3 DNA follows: TGTGCCAGCAGCGCGGGCAGGGATTATGGCTACACCTTC.

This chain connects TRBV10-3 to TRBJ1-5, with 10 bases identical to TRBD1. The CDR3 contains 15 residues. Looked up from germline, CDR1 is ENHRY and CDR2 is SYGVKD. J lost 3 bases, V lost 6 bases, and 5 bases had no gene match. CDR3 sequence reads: CAISTGTGDNQPQHF. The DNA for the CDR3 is TGTGCCATCAGCACCGGGACAGGGGACAATCAGCCCCAGCATTTT.

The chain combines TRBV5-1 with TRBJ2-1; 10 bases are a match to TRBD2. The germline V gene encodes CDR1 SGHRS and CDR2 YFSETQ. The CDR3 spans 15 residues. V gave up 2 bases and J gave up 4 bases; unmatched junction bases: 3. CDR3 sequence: CASSFLAGEYNEQFF. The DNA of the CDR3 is TGCGCCAGCAGCTTCCTAGCGGGGGAATACAATGAGCAGTTCTTC.

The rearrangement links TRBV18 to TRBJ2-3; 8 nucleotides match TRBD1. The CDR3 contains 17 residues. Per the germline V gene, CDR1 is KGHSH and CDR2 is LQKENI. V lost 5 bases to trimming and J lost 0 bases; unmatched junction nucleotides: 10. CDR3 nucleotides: TGTGCCAGCTCATCCCAAAGAGGGACAGGCAGCACAGATACGCAGTATTTT. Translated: CASSSQRGTGSTDTQYF. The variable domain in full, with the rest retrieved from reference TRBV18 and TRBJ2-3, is NAGVMQNPRHLVRRRGQEARLRCSPMKGHSHVYWYRQLPEEGLKFMVYLQKENIIDESGMPKERFSAEFPKEGPSILRIQQVVRGDSAAYFCASSSQRGTGSTDTQYFGPGTRLTVL.